The 14 T cell receptor beta chains listed next were all sequenced from one sample in a study of OX40 agonist ivuxolimab in advanced cancers. The repertoire was sequenced with immunoSEQ multiplex PCR; TCRdb's copy has only in-frame clones and lacks some. Among fewer than 45,000 clones listed, about 76% were seen once. The specimen was CD4+ or CD8+ T cells sorted from blood, collected in a trial of the OX40 agonist ivuxolimab. These receptors came from an adult with an advanced solid tumor such as melanoma, head and neck, liver or kidney cancer.

This clone came up a few times. This chain joins TRBV6-4 and TRBJ1-1; D is uncertain. V lost 2 bases, J lost 1 base, and 8 bases lay in between. There are 14 residues in the CDR3. Per germline, CDR1 MRHNA and CDR2 SNTAGT. The CDR3 reads CASSDGSRNTEAFF. CDR3 DNA: TGTGCCAGCAGTGACGGGTCTCGGAACACTGAAGCTTTCTTT.

The chain is built from TRBV5-1 and TRBJ1-1; unclear D gene. Germline assignment: CDR1 SGHRS and CDR2 YFSETQ. This CDR3 has 13 residues. V lost 0 bases and J lost 0, with 3 bases in between. CDR3 nucleotides: TGCGCCAGCAGCTTGGACCTGAACACTGAAGCTTTCTTT. As protein: CASSLDLNTEAFF.

V is TRBV30 and J is TRBJ1-5; D unclear. The germline V gene has CDR1 GTSNPN and CDR2 SVGIG (reference sequence). This CDR3 contains 13 residues. V dropped 4 bases and J dropped 6 bases, with 13 bases sitting between them. The DNA for the CDR3 is TGTGCCTGGAATGCCTGGGCGTCTCAGCCCCAGCATTTT. It encodes CAWNAWASQPQHF.

The count of this clone is one. The chain carries TRBV6-1 and TRBJ1-3; 8 bases agree with TRBD1. The V segment lost 2 bases and the J segment 4 bases; nucleotides outside the gene matches: 4. The CDR3 sequence is 15 residues long. Germline V gene data show CDR1 as MNHNS and CDR2 as SASEGT. This CDR3 is CASSEPGQGGNTIYF. CDR3 DNA sequence: TGTGCCAGCAGTGAACCCGGACAGGGCGGAAACACCATATATTTT.

CDR3 in amino acids: CAWSPPLLGLAGGPTQYF. The CDR3 DNA sequence: TGTGCCTGGAGTCCACCCTTATTAGGACTAGCGGGGGGGCCTACGCAGTATTTT. V usage is TRBV30 and J usage is TRBJ2-3; 15 bases are a match to TRBD2. The germline V gene has CDR1 GTSNPN and CDR2 SVGIG (reference sequence). With 2 bases clipped from V and 8 bases from J, the junction kept 14 bases outside the gene matches. The CDR3 spans 18 residues.

The chain combines TRBV18 with TRBJ2-5; no firm D call. Trimming took off 5 bases at V and 4 bases at J, with 11 bases between the two ends. The germline CDR1 and CDR2 sequences are KGHSH and LQKENI. The CDR3 length is 13 residues. The DNA of the CDR3 is TGTGCCAGCTCAGCGGACGTGGGAGAGACCCAGTACTTC. It yields the protein CASSADVGETQYF. The whole variable domain, filled in from reference TRBV18 and TRBJ2-5, reads NAGVMQNPRHLVRRRGQEARLRCSPMKGHSHVYWYRQLPEEGLKFMVYLQKENIIDESGMPKERFSAEFPKEGPSILRIQQVVRGDSAAYFCASSADVGETQYFGPGTRLLVL.

This clone was detected only once. The chain combines TRBV6-5 with TRBJ2-3; maybe TRBD1 (6 bases). The V gene lost 7 bases and the J gene lost 4 bases, with 12 bases spanning the gap. The CDR3 runs 13 residues. Per germline, CDR1 MNHEY and CDR2 SVGAGI. The DNA for the CDR3 is TGTGCCAGCACTAAGCCAGGGGCAGATACGCAGTATTTT. As protein: CASTKPGADTQYF.

The chain combines TRBV6-1 with TRBJ2-7; unclear D gene. The ends were cut back, 4 bases at V and 3 bases at J, with 13 bases in the middle. The germline V gene has CDR1 MNHNS and CDR2 SASEGT. The CDR3 sequence is 14 residues long. CDR3 protein: CASSAQHTVYEQYF. The DNA for the CDR3 is TGTGCCAGCAGTGCCCAACACACCGTCTACGAGCAGTACTTC.

The chain is built from TRBV27 and TRBJ1-1; tentatively, D is TRBD1 (5 bases). Trimming removed 3 bases from V and 2 bases from J, with 7 bases in between. From germline, CDR1 is MNHEY and CDR2 SMNVEV (reference sequence). The CDR3 length is 13 residues. The CDR3 region has the DNA TGTGCCAGCAGTTTTACAGGTAACACTGAAGCTTTCTTT. Translation: CASSFTGNTEAFF.

V usage is TRBV30 and J usage is TRBJ1-2, with 7 bases that match TRBD1. The length of the CDR3 is 17 residues. Germline V gene sequence: CDR1 GTSNPN, CDR2 SVGIG (reference sequence). With 0 bases clipped from V and 1 base from J, the junction kept 11 bases outside the gene matches. For the CDR3, the DNA is TGTGCCTGGAGTGTATTGGACAGGCTCCTTTTTAACTATGGCTACACCTTC. It specifies CAWSVLDRLLFNYGYTF.

The rearrangement joins TRBV30 to TRBJ1-6; TRBD1 aligns across 8 bases. The junction had 18 bases not matched to a gene; V was cut back by 0 bases and J by 2 bases. Germline V gene lookup returns CDR1 GTSNPN and CDR2 SVGIG (reference sequence). CDR3 size: 21 residues. CDR3 in amino acids: CAWSVKGSGGNSRTYNSPLHF. CDR3 in DNA: TGTGCCTGGAGTGTAAAGGGGTCAGGGGGCAATTCGAGGACCTATAATTCACCCCTCCACTTT.

V is TRBV30 and J is TRBJ1-6, with a weak D call TRBD1 (6 bases). Germline CDR1 GTSNPN, CDR2 SVGIG (reference sequence). The CDR3 spans 16 residues. Trimming took off 0 bases at V and 9 bases at J, with 18 bases between the two ends. This CDR3 is CAWSVRVGGQGSPLHF. DNA of the CDR3: TGTGCCTGGAGTGTACGGGTCGGGGGGCAAGGTTCACCCCTCCACTTT.

Turning to this clone: The same CDR3 is also encoded by other DNA sequences in this sample. The chain is built from TRBV27 and TRBJ1-4, with 7 positions matching TRBD1. Germline CDR1 MNHEY, CDR2 SMNVEV (reference sequence). The CDR3 is 15 residues long. J gave up 0 bases and V 2 bases, and 0 bases lay outside the gene matches. CDR3 in amino acids: CASSLGQATNEKLFF. The CDR3 nucleotides are TGTGCCAGCAGTTTAGGACAGGCAACTAATGAAAAACTGTTTTTT. The full variable domain, its missing parts supplied by reference TRBV27 and TRBJ1-4, is EAQVTQNPRYLITVTGKKLTVTCSQNMNHEYMSWYRQDPGLGLRQIYYSMNVEVTDKGDVPEGYKVSRKEKRNFPLILESPSPNQTSLYFCASSLGQATNEKLFFGSGTQLSVL.

This clone was seen a few times. The rearrangement uses TRBV9 and TRBJ1-3; D is uncertain. V shed 0 bases and J shed 0 bases, with 7 bases lying between them. CDR3 length: 15 residues. CDR1 SGDLS and CDR2 YYNGEE come from the germline V gene. CDR3: CASSVDSFSGNTIYF. CDR3 in DNA: TGTGCCAGCAGCGTAGATAGCTTCTCTGGAAACACCATATATTTT.